The 12 T cell receptor beta chains below were found in one sample sequenced in a study of cytomegalovirus exposure and HLA in healthy donors. This PCR relied on a set of 60 Vbeta primers and 13 Jbeta primers. Here immunoSEQ multiplex PCR was the method, and the copy in TCRdb shows in-frame clones only, minus some. This table holds 75,000 to 100,000 clones, around 82% found once. The sequencing input was PBMCs. Every receptor here comes from a man aged 40-49 years in good health and CMV-seropositive.

The V and J genes are TRBV20-1 and TRBJ2-3; D unclear. V was pared by 6 bases and J by 5 bases, with 9 bases between. CDR1 and CDR2 from the germline V gene are DFQATT and SNEGSKA (reference sequence). The CDR3 sequence is 11 residues long. CDR3 DNA sequence: TGCAGTGCCGACTTGCGAGATACGCAGTATTTT. Protein: CSADLRDTQYF.

This chain uses TRBV7-9 with TRBJ2-5; TRBD1 might be the D (5 bases). CDR1 and CDR2 (germline): SEHNR, FQNEAQ (reference sequence). The CDR3 loop spans 14 amino acids. The V and J ends lost 4 bases and 5 bases respectively, with 14 bases between them. CDR3 in amino acids: CASSSSGLVETQYF. CDR3 bases: TGTGCCAGCAGCTCCTCAGGGTTGGTGGAGACCCAGTACTTC.

The chain joins TRBV29-1 to TRBJ2-7; possible D gene TRBD1, 6 bases. The V end was cut by 0 bases, the J end by 2 bases, with 14 bases between. The length of the CDR3 is 15 residues. CDR1 and CDR2 from the germline V gene are SQVTM and ANQGSEA. CDR3 residues: CSVEDPLRDTYEQYF. The CDR3 DNA reads TGCAGCGTTGAAGATCCCCTCCGGGACACCTACGAGCAGTACTTC.

The V call is TRBV5-8, the J call TRBJ1-5; TRBD1 matches at 8 bases. CDR1 is SGHTS and CDR2 is YDEGEE in the germline V gene. Trimming at V came to 3 bases and at J to 9 bases, leaving 17 bases not matched to a gene. The CDR3 extends over 17 amino acids. The CDR3 nucleotides read TGTGCCAGCAGCTCTGGACAGGGAGTCATCGGGAAACGGCCCCAGCATTTT. This encodes CASSSGQGVIGKRPQHF.

The rearrangement joins TRBV18 to TRBJ1-1; D may be TRBD1 (5 bases). The germline V gene encodes CDR1 KGHSH and CDR2 LQKENI. The CDR3 has 13 residues. V lost 5 bases to trimming and J lost 1 base, with 8 bases between them. The CDR3 protein is CASSKDTNTEAFF. CDR3 sequence (DNA): TGTGCCAGCTCAAAGGACACGAACACTGAAGCTTTCTTT.

V and J are TRBV18 and TRBJ1-1, with unresolved D. The CDR3 extends over 13 amino acids. The V and J ends lost 3 bases and 2 bases respectively, with 7 bases between them. CDR1 is KGHSH, CDR2 LQKENI, per germline. For the CDR3, the DNA is TGTGCCAGCTCACCTAACAGAAACACTGAAGCTTTCTTT. It translates to CASSPNRNTEAFF.

The sample holds one count of this clone. The V and J genes are TRBV19 and TRBJ1-3, with D unclear. Germline CDR1 is LNHDA and CDR2 is SQIVND (reference sequence). The CDR3 is 17 amino acids. V gave up 1 base and J gave up 2 bases, with 15 bases separating them. The CDR3 sequence: CASSIAGRSSTGNTIYF. In DNA, the CDR3 is TGTGCCAGTAGTATAGCGGGGAGGTCCAGCACTGGAAACACCATATATTTT.

The rearrangement joins TRBV30 to TRBJ2-1; 11 bases agree with TRBD1. The ends lost 0 bases at V and 6 bases at J; junction bases unmatched: 4. This CDR3 is 15 amino acids long. In germline, CDR1 is GTSNPN, CDR2 SVGIG (reference sequence). CDR3 region: CAWSVRDRGSNEQFF. The CDR3 DNA follows: TGTGCCTGGAGTGTACGGGACAGGGGGAGCAATGAGCAGTTCTTC. The full variable domain, in which reference TRBV30 and TRBJ2-1 provide the parts outside the CDR3, is SQTIHQWPATLVQPVGSPLSLECTVEGTSNPNLYWYRQAAGRGLQLLFYSVGIGQISSEVPQNLSASRPQDRQFILSSKKLLLSDSGFYLCAWSVRDRGSNEQFFGPGTRLTVL.

The gene calls are TRBV5-1 and TRBJ1-2; TRBD1 is a possible D gene (6 bases). Germline CDR1 SGHRS, CDR2 YFSETQ. Trimming removed 2 bases at V and 3 bases at J, with 11 bases between. The CDR3 length is 14 residues. The CDR3 here is CASSLGGSDYGYTF. The CDR3 DNA reads TGCGCCAGCAGCTTAGGGGGATCCGACTATGGCTACACCTTC.

The V and J genes are TRBV30 and TRBJ2-3, with 15 bases fitting TRBD2. V lost 2 bases, J lost 6 bases, and 9 bases stayed unmatched. Germline V gene data show CDR1 as GTSNPN and CDR2 as SVGIG (reference sequence). The CDR3 consists of 17 residues. The chain's CDR3 is CAWSPRTSGRASDTQYF. DNA for the CDR3: TGTGCCTGGAGTCCTAGGACTAGCGGGAGGGCCAGTGATACGCAGTATTTT.

A note on this clone: The junction and the germline gene differ at one end; a read error may be behind it. The chain has TRBV20-1 and TRBJ2-7; D is undetermined. The germline CDR1 and CDR2 sequences are DFQATT and SNEGSKA (reference sequence). The CDR3 sequence is 10 residues long. In DNA form, the CDR3 reads TGCAGTGCCCCACTGTACGAGCGGTACTTC. Translated: CSAPLYERYF.

The V and J genes are TRBV6-5 and TRBJ1-5, with TRBD1 matching over 9 bases. Germline CDR1 and CDR2: MNHEY and SVGAGI. Trimming at V came to 8 bases and at J to 5 bases, leaving 10 bases not matched to a gene. The CDR3 spans 15 residues. The CDR3 reads CASRDRDGQDQPQHF. The DNA for the CDR3 is TGTGCCAGCCGGGACAGGGACGGCCAAGATCAGCCCCAGCATTTT.